This TCR beta chain was sequenced in a study of PD-1 blockade in classical Hodgkin lymphoma. Following autologous stem cell transplantation, relapse occurred in every patient, and exposure to brentuximab vedotin varied. Measured with immunoSEQ multiplex PCR; TCRdb has only the in-frame clones, and not every one. The sample yields approximately 26,000 clones, 65% to 90% seen once. This clone was counted once. Trimming left V 3 bases short and J 1 base short, with 15 bases between. The germline gives CDR1 MDHEN, CDR2 SYDVKM. This CDR3 contains 16 residues. The receptor was isolated from a human donor with classical Hodgkin lymphoma. This specimen consisted of peripheral blood mononuclear cells (PBMCs), obtained before the second cycle of nivolumab. This chain links TRBV28 with TRBJ2-5; D call uncertain. The CDR3 region is CASSFGPAGLQETQYF. The CDR3 coding sequence is TGTGCCAGCAGTTTTGGCCCAGCCGGCCTCCAAGAGACCCAGTACTTC.